This passage covers 8 T cell receptor beta chains from one sample sequenced in a study of OX40 agonist ivuxolimab in advanced cancers. Repertoires were generated with immunoSEQ multiplex PCR, while TCRdb's copy carries only in-frame clones and drops some. The data contain about 33,000 clones, around 84% of them singletons. The sequencing used CD4+ or CD8+ T cells sorted from blood, collected in a trial of the OX40 agonist ivuxolimab. These receptors were collected from an adult with an advanced solid tumor such as melanoma, head and neck, liver or kidney cancer.

The chain carries TRBV15 and TRBJ2-5; D is possibly TRBD1 (6 bases). Germline values: CDR1 LNHNV, CDR2 YYDKDF (reference sequence). Trimming removed 1 base at V and 1 base at J, with 19 bases between. This CDR3 is built from 18 residues. CDR3 sequence: CATSRGGVDRGRQETQYF. CDR3 bases: TGTGCCACCAGCAGAGGTGGGGTGGACAGAGGGCGCCAAGAGACCCAGTACTTC.

This clone was observed once. The chain is built from TRBV7-8 and TRBJ1-1; 8 nucleotides line up with TRBD1. Germline loops: CDR1 SGHVS, CDR2 FQNEAQ. V lost 8 bases, J lost 0 bases, and 17 bases stayed unmatched. CDR3 size: 18 residues. In DNA form, the CDR3 reads TGTGCCAGCCGGATAGGGACCGGGACAGGTTACATGAACACTGAAGCTTTCTTT. Amino acids: CASRIGTGTGYMNTEAFF.

The chain is built from TRBV9 and TRBJ2-1; 7 bases are a match to TRBD1. Germline-derived CDR1 and CDR2 are SGDLS and YYNGEE. Unmatched junction bases numbered 18, after V lost 4 bases and J lost 8 bases. The CDR3 spans 17 residues. The CDR3 spells CASSITSRTGVLDEQFF. DNA of the CDR3: TGTGCCAGCAGCATTACCTCAAGAACAGGGGTTTTGGATGAGCAGTTCTTC.

J is TRBJ2-2 and V is TRBV9; 8 bases fit TRBD1. The CDR3 is 16 amino acids. V lost 0 bases and J lost 6; bases outside the gene matches: 7. Germline values: CDR1 SGDLS, CDR2 YYNGEE. Here the CDR3 reads CASSVGGRGHSGELFF. DNA for the CDR3: TGTGCCAGCAGCGTAGGGGGCAGGGGGCACTCCGGGGAGCTGTTTTTT.

The rearrangement joins TRBV19 to TRBJ1-2; 8 nucleotides match TRBD1. Per the germline V gene, CDR1 is LNHDA and CDR2 is SQIVND (reference sequence). The CDR3 is made up of 14 amino acids. V lost 3 bases, J lost 4 bases, and 4 bases stayed unmatched. CDR3 nucleotides: TGTGCCAGTAGTATGACAGGGGATATCTATGGCTACACCTTC. As protein: CASSMTGDIYGYTF.

The V call is TRBV27, the J call TRBJ1-5; a possible D gene is TRBD1 (5 bases). Trimming left V 2 bases short and J 4 bases short, with 9 bases between. The CDR3 is 14 amino acids. Germline V lookup: CDR1 MNHEY, CDR2 SMNVEV (reference sequence). CDR3 region: CASSLQGMNQPQHF. The CDR3, as DNA: TGTGCCAGCAGTTTACAGGGAATGAATCAGCCCCAGCATTTT.

The gene calls are TRBV19 and TRBJ1-1; D uncertain. The CDR3 has 14 amino acids. Germline V gene sequence: CDR1 LNHDA, CDR2 SQIVND (reference sequence). V was clipped by 3 bases and J by 3 bases, with 11 bases between them. CDR3 residues: CASSMWGEYTEAFF. As DNA, the CDR3 is TGTGCCAGTAGTATGTGGGGAGAATACACTGAAGCTTTCTTT.

The V gene is TRBV4-3, the J gene TRBJ2-1; 8 positions agree with TRBD2. The CDR3 has 16 residues. Germline V gene data show CDR1 as LGHNA and CDR2 as YSLEER. After removal of 2 bases from V and 4 bases from J, the junction contained 7 bases not matched to a gene. The CDR3 is CASSQTAGGGYNEQFF. In nucleotides, the CDR3 is TGCGCCAGCAGCCAAACCGCGGGGGGTGGGTACAATGAGCAGTTCTTC.